The 10 T cell receptor beta chains below were found in one sample sequenced in a study of T cell responses to AZD1222 COVID-19 vaccine. Method: immunoSEQ multiplex PCR; TCRdb's copy keeps in-frame clones and lacks some. The repertoire holds tens of thousands of clones, with over 70% as singletons. The sequenced sample was peripheral blood, obtained 28 days after the second AZD1222 dose. The receptors derive from an adult who received the AZD1222 COVID-19 vaccine.

The V call is TRBV6-5, the J call TRBJ1-5; 9 nucleotides align to TRBD1. The CDR3 consists of 14 residues. J was trimmed by 7 bases and V by 7 bases; bases with no gene match: 8. From germline, CDR1 is MNHEY and CDR2 SVGAGI. The CDR3 nucleotides read TGTGCCAGCACCTTACAGGGGGCTGGGCAGCCCCAGCATTTT. Amino acid sequence: CASTLQGAGQPQHF.

The chain has TRBV12-3 or TRBV12-4 and TRBJ1-1; D remains unclear. V was trimmed by 3 bases and J by 5 bases, leaving 10 bases between them. The CDR3 totals 13 residues. The CDR3 sequence: CASSFQVGTEAFF. The CDR3 DNA sequence: TGTGCCAGCAGTTTCCAGGTAGGGACTGAAGCTTTCTTT.

This chain uses TRBV28 with TRBJ2-7; tentatively, D is TRBD1 or TRBD2 (5 bases each). This CDR3 spans 11 amino acids. The germline V gene encodes CDR1 MDHEN and CDR2 SYDVKM. The CDR3 nucleotides are TGTGCAAGTTGGGGGTCCTACGAGCAGTACTTC. Residues: CASWGSYEQYF.

Only a few counts were recorded for this clone. V and J are TRBV7-6 and TRBJ1-5; D might be TRBD1 (5 bases). The germline gives CDR1 SGHVS, CDR2 FNYEAQ. CDR3 length: 16 residues. Trimming shortened V by 0 bases and J by 8 bases, and 17 bases separated the two germline ends. This chain's CDR3 is CASSLAGGVGEKPQHF. DNA of the CDR3: TGTGCCAGCAGCTTAGCGGGTGGTGTGGGGGAGAAGCCCCAGCATTTT.

This clone was counted a single time. The chain is built from TRBV6-2 or TRBV6-3 and TRBJ2-3; no clear D. Germline-derived CDR1 and CDR2 are MNHEY and SVGEGT. The CDR3 has 20 residues. The V gene lost 4 bases and the J gene lost 0 bases, with 26 bases spanning the gap. CDR3: CASSFPMLVGLSTSTDTQYF. The CDR3 DNA reads TGTGCCAGCAGTTTCCCCATGTTGGTCGGGCTATCGACTAGCACAGATACGCAGTATTTT.

This chain's CDR3 is CASSLETGARFTF. In DNA form, the CDR3 reads TGTGCCAGCAGTCTTGAGACAGGGGCCCGATTTACCTTC. V gene TRBV6-5 combines with J gene TRBJ1-2, with TRBD1 identical over 8 bases. This CDR3 comprises 13 residues. The trim removed 5 bases at V and 14 bases at J, leaving 13 bases unmatched. Germline V gene lookup returns CDR1 MNHEY and CDR2 SVGAGI.

The chain links TRBV19 to TRBJ1-4; possible D gene TRBD1, 6 bases. V dropped 6 bases and J dropped 6 bases, with 14 bases sitting between them. The CDR3 totals 14 residues. Germline V gene lookup returns CDR1 LNHDA and CDR2 SQIVND (reference sequence). CDR3 residues: CASRIQGIDEKLFF. The DNA of the CDR3 is TGTGCCAGTAGGATACAGGGAATTGATGAAAAACTGTTTTTT.

The V gene is TRBV5-1, the J gene TRBJ2-3; 10 bases agree with TRBD1. Germline values: CDR1 SGHRS, CDR2 YFSETQ. J lost 6 bases, V lost 3 bases, and 7 bases had no gene match. The CDR3 loop spans 15 amino acids. CDR3 coding DNA: TGCGCCAGCAGCTGGGGACAGGGGAGAACCGATACGCAGTATTTT. This gives the protein CASSWGQGRTDTQYF.

The count of this clone is one. The V call is TRBV6-6, the J call TRBJ1-4; D gene ambiguous. Germline values: CDR1 MNHNY, CDR2 SVGAGI (reference sequence). V shed 8 bases and J shed 4 bases, with 8 bases lying between them. This CDR3 comprises 12 residues. The CDR3 DNA is TGTGCCAGCGGACGGTATAATGAAAAACTGTTTTTT. It encodes CASGRYNEKLFF.

The rearrangement uses TRBV30 and TRBJ1-2; 7 positions match TRBD1. Germline V gene lookup returns CDR1 GTSNPN and CDR2 SVGIG (reference sequence). CDR3 length: 13 residues. Trimming at V came to 4 bases and at J to 8 bases, leaving 10 bases not matched to a gene. CDR3 sequence reads: CAWMPGQRTGYTF. Written as DNA, the CDR3 is TGTGCCTGGATGCCGGGACAGAGGACGGGCTACACCTTC.